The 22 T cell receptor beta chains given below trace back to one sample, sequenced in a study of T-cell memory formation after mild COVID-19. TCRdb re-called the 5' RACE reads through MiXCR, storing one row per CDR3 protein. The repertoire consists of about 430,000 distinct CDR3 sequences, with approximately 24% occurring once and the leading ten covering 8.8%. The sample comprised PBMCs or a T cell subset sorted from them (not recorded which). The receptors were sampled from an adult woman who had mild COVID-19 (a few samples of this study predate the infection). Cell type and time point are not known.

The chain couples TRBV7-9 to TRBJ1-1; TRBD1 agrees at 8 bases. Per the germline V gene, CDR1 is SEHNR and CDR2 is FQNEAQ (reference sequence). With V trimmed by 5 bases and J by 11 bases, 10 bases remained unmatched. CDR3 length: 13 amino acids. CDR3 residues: CASSNPGGIGAFF. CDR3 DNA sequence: TGTGCCAGCAGCAACCCAGGGGGCATCGGCGCTTTCTTT.

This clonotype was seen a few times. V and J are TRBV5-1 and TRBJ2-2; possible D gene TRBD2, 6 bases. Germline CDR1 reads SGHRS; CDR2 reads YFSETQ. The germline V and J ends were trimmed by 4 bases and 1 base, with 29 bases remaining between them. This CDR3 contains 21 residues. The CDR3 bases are TGCGCCAGCAGCCCAACCGAGTACGCGGGGTCCCCGAGGAGGAACACCGGGGAGCTGTTTTTT. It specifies CASSPTEYAGSPRRNTGELFF.

The CDR3 spells CASSVGVPTGELFF. Here the CDR3 DNA reads TGTGCCAGCAGCGTAGGAGTCCCAACCGGGGAGCTGTTTTTT. The chain is built from TRBV9 and TRBJ2-2; the D is unclear. Between the trimmed V and J ends, which lost 0 bases and 5 bases, there was a span of 8 bases. This CDR3 contains 14 residues. The germline CDR1 and CDR2 sequences are SGDLS and YYNGEE.

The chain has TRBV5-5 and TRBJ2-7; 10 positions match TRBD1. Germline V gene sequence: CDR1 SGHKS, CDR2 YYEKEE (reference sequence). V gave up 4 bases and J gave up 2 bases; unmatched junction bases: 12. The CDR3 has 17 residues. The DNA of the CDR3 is TGTGCCAGCAGCCTACGCCCTCCGGGACAGGGGACCTACGAGCAGTACTTC. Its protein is CASSLRPPGQGTYEQYF.

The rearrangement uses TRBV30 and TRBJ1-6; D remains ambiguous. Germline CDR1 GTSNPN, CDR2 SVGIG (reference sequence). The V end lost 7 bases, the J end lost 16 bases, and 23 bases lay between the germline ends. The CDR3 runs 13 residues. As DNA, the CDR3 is TGTGCCTTCCCAGTTATCGCAGGAGGGCCGCTCCACTTT. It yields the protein CAFPVIAGGPLHF.

CDR3 region: CSASPTPTVEQYF. The CDR3 DNA sequence: TGCAGTGCTAGCCCCACCCCCACGGTCGAGCAGTACTTC. The chain joins TRBV20-1 to TRBJ2-7; D gene unclear. V shed 3 bases and J shed 6 bases, with 15 bases lying between them. CDR1 is DFQATT, CDR2 SNEGSKA, per germline (reference sequence). This CDR3 region has 13 residues.

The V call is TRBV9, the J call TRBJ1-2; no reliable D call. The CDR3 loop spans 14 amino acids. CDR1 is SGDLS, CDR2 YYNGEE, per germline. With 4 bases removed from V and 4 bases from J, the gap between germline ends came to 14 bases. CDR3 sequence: CASSPISVFYGYTF. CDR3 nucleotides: TGTGCCAGCAGCCCTATATCGGTCTTCTATGGCTACACCTTC.

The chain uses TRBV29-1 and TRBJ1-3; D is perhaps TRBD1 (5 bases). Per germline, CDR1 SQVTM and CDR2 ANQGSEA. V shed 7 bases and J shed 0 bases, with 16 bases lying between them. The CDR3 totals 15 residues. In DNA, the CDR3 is TGCAGCGCAATAACAGGAACCCTCTCTGGAAACACCATATATTTT. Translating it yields CSAITGTLSGNTIYF. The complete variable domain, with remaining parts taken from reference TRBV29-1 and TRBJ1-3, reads SAVISQKPSRDICQRGTSLTIQCQVDSQVTMMFWYRQQPGQSLTLIATANQGSEATYESGFVIDKFPISRPNLTFSTLTVSNMSPEDSSIYLCSAITGTLSGNTIYFGEGSWLTVV.

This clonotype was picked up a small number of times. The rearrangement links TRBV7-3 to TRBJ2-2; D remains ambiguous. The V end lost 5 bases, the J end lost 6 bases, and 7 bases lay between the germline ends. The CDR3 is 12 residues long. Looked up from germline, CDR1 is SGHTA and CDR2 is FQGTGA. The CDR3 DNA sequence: TGTGCCAGCAGCATTGGGGCCGGGGAGCTGTTTTTT. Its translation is CASSIGAGELFF.

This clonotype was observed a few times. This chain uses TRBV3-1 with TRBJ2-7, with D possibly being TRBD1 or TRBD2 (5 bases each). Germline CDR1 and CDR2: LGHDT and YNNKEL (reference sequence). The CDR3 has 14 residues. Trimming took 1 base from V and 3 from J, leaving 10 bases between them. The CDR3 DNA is TGTGCCAGCAGCCAAGCCGGGACGGACTACGAGCAGTACTTC. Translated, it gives CASSQAGTDYEQYF.

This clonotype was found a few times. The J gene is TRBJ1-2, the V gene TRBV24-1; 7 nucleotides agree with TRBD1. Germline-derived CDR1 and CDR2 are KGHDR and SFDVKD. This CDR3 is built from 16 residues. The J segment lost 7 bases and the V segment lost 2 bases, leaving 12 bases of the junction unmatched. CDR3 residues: CATSDSDLTGFGGYTF. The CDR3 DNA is TGTGCCACCAGTGATTCGGACCTGACAGGGTTCGGTGGCTACACCTTC.

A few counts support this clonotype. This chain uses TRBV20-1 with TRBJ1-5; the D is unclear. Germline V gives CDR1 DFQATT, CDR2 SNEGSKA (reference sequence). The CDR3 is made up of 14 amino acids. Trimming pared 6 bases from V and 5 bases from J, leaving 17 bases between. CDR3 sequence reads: CSATSGSQHQPQHF. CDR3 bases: TGCAGTGCCACGTCGGGTTCACAGCATCAGCCCCAGCATTTT.

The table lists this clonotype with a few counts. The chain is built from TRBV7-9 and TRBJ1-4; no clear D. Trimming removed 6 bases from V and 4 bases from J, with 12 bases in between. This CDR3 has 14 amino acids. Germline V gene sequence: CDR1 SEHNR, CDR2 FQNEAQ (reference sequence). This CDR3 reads CASRHAQLNEKLFF. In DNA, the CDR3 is TGTGCCAGCAGGCATGCGCAGCTTAATGAAAAACTGTTTTTT.

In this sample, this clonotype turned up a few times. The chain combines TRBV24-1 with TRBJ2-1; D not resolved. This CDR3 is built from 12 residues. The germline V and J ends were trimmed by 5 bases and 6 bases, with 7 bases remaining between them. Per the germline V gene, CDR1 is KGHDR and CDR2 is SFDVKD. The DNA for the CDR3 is TGTGCCACCAGTGTAGACCTCAATGAGCAGTTCTTC. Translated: CATSVDLNEQFF.

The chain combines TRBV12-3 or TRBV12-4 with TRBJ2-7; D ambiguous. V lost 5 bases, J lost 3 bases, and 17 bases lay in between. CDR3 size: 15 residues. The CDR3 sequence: CASSVAGRTLYEQYF. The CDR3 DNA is TGTGCCAGCAGTGTGGCTGGCCGAACCCTCTACGAGCAGTACTTC.

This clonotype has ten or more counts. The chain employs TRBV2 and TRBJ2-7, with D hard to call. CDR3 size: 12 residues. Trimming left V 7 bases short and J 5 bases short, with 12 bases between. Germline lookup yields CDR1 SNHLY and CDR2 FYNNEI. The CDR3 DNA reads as TGTGCCAGCATGGTCGCCCAGGACGAGCAGTACTTC. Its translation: CASMVAQDEQYF.

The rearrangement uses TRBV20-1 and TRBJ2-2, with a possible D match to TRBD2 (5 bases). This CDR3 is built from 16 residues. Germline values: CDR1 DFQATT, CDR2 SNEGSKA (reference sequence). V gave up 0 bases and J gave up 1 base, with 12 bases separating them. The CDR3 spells CSARDSLRENTGELFF. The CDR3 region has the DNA TGCAGTGCTAGAGATTCTCTTCGGGAGAACACCGGGGAGCTGTTTTTT.

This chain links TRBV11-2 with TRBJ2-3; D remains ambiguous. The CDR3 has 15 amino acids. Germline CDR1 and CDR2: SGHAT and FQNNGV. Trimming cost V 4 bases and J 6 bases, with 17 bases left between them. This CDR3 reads CASSSRLAPRDTQYF. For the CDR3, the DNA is TGTGCCAGCAGCTCCCGATTGGCCCCGCGGGATACGCAGTATTTT.

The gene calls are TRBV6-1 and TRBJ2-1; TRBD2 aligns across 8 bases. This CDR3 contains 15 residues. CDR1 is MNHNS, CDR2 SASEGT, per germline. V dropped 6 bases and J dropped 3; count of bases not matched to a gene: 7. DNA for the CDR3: TGTGCCAGCAGAACCGAGGGACTAGTCTACAATGAGCAGTTCTTC. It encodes CASRTEGLVYNEQFF.

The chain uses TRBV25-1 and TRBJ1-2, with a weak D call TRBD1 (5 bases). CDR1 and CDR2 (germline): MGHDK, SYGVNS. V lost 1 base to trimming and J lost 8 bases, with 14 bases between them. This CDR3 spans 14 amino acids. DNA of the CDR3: TGTGCCAGCAGTGAATCCCTAGGGGAAGGGGGCTACACCTTC. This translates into CASSESLGEGGYTF.

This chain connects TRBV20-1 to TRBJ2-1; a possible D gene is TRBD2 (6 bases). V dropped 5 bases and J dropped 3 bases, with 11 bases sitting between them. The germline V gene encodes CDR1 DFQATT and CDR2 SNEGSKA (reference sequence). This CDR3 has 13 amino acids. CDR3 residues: CSAVGGFYNEQFF. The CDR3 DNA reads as TGCAGTGCTGTTGGGGGGTTCTACAATGAGCAGTTCTTC.

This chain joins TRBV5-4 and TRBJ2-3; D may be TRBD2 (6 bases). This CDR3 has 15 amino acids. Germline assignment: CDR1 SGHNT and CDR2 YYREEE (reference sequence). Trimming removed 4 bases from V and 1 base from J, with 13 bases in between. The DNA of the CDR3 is TGTGCCAGCAGCACCGGGACTGCGCGCACAGATACGCAGTATTTT. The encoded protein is CASSTGTARTDTQYF. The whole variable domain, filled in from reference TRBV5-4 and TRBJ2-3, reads ETGVTQSPTHLIKTRGQQVTLRCSSQSGHNTVSWYQQALGQGPQFIFQYYREEENGRGNFPPRFSGLQFPNYSSELNVNALELDDSALYLCASSTGTARTDTQYFGPGTRLTVL.